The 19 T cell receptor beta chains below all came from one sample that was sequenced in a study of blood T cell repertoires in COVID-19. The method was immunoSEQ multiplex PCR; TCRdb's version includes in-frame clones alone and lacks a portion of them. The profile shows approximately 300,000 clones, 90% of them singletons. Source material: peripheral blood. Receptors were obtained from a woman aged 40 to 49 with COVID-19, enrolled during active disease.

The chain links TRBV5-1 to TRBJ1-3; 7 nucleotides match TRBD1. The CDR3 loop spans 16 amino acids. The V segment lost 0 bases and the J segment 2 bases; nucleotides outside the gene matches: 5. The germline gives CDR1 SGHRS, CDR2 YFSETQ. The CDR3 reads CASSLEGAFAGNTIYF. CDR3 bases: TGCGCCAGCAGCTTGGAGGGGGCATTTGCTGGAAACACCATATATTTT.

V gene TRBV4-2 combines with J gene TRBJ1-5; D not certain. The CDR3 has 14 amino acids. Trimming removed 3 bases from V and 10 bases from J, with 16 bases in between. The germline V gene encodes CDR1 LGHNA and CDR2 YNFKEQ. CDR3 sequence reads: CASSQNHGLNPQHF. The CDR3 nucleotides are TGTGCCAGCAGCCAGAACCACGGTTTGAATCCCCAGCATTTT.

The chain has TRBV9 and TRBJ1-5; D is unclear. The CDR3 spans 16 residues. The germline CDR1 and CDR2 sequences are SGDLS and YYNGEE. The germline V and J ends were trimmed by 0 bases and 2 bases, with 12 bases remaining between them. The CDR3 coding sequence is TGTGCCAGCAGCGTAGAAGAGCTTGGAGGCAATCAGCCCCAGCATTTT. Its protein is CASSVEELGGNQPQHF.

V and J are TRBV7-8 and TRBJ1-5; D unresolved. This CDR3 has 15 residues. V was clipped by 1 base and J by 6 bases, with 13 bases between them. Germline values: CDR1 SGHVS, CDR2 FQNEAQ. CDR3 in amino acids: CASSLGQLGSQPQHF. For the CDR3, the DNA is TGTGCCAGCAGCTTAGGTCAGCTAGGTAGTCAGCCCCAGCATTTT. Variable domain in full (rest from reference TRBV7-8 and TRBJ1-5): GAGVSQSPRYKVAKRGQDVALRCDPISGHVSLFWYQQALGQGPEFLTYFQNEAQLDKSGLPSDRFFAERPEGSVSTLKIQRTQQEDSAVYLCASSLGQLGSQPQHFGDGTRLSIL.

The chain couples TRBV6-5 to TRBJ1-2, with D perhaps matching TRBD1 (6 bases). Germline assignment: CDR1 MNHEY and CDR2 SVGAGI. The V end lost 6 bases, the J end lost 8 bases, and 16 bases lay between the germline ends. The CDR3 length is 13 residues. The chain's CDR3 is CASRNGGPGGYTF. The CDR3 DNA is TGTGCCAGCAGGAACGGGGGGCCAGGCGGCTACACCTTC.

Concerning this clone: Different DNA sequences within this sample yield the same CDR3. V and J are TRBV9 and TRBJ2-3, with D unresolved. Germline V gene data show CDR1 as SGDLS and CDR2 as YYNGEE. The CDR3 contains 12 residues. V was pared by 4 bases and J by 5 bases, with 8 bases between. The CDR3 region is CASSPRGDTQYF. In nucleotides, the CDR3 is TGTGCCAGCAGCCCTCGCGGAGATACGCAGTATTTT.

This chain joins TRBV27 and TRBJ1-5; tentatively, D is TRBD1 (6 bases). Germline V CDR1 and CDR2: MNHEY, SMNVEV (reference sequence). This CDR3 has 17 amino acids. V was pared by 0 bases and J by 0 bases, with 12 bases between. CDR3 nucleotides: TGTGCCAGCAGTTTATCGAGGGGGGGGGTTAGCAATCAGCCCCAGCATTTT. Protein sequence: CASSLSRGGVSNQPQHF.

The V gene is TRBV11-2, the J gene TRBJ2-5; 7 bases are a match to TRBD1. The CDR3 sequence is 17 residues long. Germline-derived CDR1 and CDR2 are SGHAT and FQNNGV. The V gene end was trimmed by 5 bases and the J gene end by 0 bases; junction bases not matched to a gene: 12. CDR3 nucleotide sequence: TGTGCCAGCAGCCTGGGCCGAGGGGGCCTAAACCAAGAGACCCAGTACTTC. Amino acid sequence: CASSLGRGGLNQETQYF.

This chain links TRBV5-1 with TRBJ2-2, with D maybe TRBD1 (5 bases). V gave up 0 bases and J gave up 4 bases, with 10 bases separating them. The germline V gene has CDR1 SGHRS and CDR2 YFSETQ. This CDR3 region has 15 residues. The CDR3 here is CASSLDRPSTGELFF. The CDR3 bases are TGCGCCAGCAGCTTGGACAGGCCAAGCACCGGGGAGCTGTTTTTT.

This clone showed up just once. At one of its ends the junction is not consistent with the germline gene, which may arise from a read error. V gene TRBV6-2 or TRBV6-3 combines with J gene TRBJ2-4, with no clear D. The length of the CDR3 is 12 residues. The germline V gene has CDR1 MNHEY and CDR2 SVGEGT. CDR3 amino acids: CASTYRRDIQYF. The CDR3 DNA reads TGTGCCAGCACTTACAGACGGGACATTCAGTACTTC.

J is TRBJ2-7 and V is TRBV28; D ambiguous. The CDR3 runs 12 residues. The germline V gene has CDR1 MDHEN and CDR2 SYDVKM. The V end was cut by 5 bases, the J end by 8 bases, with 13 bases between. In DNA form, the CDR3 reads TGTGCCAGCAGTATCCCCGCTACGAAGCAGTACTTC. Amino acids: CASSIPATKQYF. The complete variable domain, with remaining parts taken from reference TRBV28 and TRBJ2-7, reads DVKVTQSSRYLVKRTGEKVFLECVQDMDHENMFWYRQDPGLGLRLIYFSYDVKMKEKGDIPEGYSVSREKKERFSLILESASTNQTSMYLCASSIPATKQYFGPGTRLTVT.

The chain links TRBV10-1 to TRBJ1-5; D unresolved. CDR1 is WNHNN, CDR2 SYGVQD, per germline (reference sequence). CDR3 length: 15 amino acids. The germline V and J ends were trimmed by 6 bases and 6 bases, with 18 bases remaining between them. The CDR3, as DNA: TGCGCCAGCAGGGCATCTTTCGGGGAGTGTCAGCCCCAGCATTTT. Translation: CASRASFGECQPQHF.

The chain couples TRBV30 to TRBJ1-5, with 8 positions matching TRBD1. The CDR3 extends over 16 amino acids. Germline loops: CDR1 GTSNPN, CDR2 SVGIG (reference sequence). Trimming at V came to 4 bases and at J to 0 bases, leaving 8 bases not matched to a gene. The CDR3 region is CAWIPRGQGSNQPQHF. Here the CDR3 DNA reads TGTGCCTGGATTCCCAGGGGGCAGGGTAGCAATCAGCCCCAGCATTTT.

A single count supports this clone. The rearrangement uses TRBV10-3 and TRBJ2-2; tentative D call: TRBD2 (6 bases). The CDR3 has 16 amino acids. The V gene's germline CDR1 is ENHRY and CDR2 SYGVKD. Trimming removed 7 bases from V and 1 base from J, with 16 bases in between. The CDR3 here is CAITAGLGGNTGELFF. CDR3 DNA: TGTGCCATCACCGCGGGGCTGGGGGGGAACACCGGGGAGCTGTTTTTT.

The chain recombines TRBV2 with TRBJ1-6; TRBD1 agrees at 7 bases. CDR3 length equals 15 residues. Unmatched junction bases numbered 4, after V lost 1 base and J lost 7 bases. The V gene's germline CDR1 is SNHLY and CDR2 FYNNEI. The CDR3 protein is CASSEGAGGNSPLHF. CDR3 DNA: TGTGCCAGCAGTGAAGGGGCAGGGGGGAATTCACCCCTCCACTTT.

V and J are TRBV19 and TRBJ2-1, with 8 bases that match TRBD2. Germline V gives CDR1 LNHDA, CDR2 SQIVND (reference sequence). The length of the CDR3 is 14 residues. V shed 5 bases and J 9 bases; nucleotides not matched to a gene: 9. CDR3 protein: CASSRVAGNLEQFF. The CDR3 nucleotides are TGTGCCAGTAGTCGGGTAGCGGGGAATCTTGAGCAGTTCTTC.

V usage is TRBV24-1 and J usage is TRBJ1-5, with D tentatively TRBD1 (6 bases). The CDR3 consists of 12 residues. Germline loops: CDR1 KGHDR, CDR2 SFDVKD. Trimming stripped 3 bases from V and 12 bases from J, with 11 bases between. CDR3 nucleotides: TGTGCCACCAGTGATCCGTACAGGGTCCAGCATTTT. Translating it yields CATSDPYRVQHF.

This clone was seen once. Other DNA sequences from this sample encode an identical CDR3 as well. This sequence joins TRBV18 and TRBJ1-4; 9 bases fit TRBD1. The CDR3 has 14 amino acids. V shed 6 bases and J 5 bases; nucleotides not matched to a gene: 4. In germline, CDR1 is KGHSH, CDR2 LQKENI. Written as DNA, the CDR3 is TGTGCCAGCTCTCCCGGGACAGGGAATGAAAAACTGTTTTTT. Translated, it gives CASSPGTGNEKLFF. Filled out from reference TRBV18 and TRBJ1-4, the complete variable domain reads NAGVMQNPRHLVRRRGQEARLRCSPMKGHSHVYWYRQLPEEGLKFMVYLQKENIIDESGMPKERFSAEFPKEGPSILRIQQVVRGDSAAYFCASSPGTGNEKLFFGSGTQLSVL.

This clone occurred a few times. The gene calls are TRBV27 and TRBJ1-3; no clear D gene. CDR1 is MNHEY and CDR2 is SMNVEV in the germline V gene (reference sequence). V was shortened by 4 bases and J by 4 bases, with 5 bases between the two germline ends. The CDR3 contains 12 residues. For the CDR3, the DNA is TGTGCCAGCAGTTCTCAGGGAAACACCATATATTTT. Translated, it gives CASSSQGNTIYF.